Listed here are 15 T cell receptor beta chains from one sample, sequenced in a study of T cells after yellow fever vaccination. In TCRdb, the 5' RACE reads were re-called with MiXCR into one record per CDR3 protein. The repertoire holds some 320,000 distinct CDR3 sequences, 8.5% to 10% seen once, with about a sixth in the top ten. The material sequenced was PBMCs, taken on the day of the first yellow fever vaccination. The receptors originated from a man between 18 and 29 years old who received the YFV17D yellow fever vaccine.

In the case of this clonotype: A much larger clone differs from this one at a single base, so this may be a read error. The J gene is TRBJ2-1, the V gene TRBV5-1, with D uncertain. V was clipped by 0 bases and J by 9 bases, with 16 bases between them. This CDR3 has 15 residues. Germline V gene sequence: CDR1 SGHRS, CDR2 YFSETQ. DNA of the CDR3: TGCGCCAGCAGCTTGGGGCAGGTGGCGTTGGGTGAGCAGTTCTTC. Protein: CASSLGQVALGEQFF.

This clonotype was observed a handful of times. This chain joins TRBV19 and TRBJ2-3; the match to TRBD1 covers 12 bases. There are 16 residues in the CDR3. Germline values: CDR1 LNHDA, CDR2 SQIVND (reference sequence). J was trimmed by 2 bases and V by 8 bases; bases with no gene match: 8. CDR3 coding DNA: TGTGCCAGTCTGGACCGGGACAGGGGGCTCACAGATACGCAGTATTTT. It codes for CASLDRDRGLTDTQYF.

The CDR3 DNA reads TGTGCCAGCAGCTTAATTGGAGGGAATAGGCGGGGTGAGCAGTACTTC. It codes for CASSLIGGNRRGEQYF. This chain connects TRBV7-9 to TRBJ2-7, with D possibly being TRBD2 (6 bases). Trimming stripped 2 bases from V and 7 bases from J, with 21 bases between. CDR3 length: 16 amino acids. Germline V gives CDR1 SEHNR, CDR2 FQNEAQ (reference sequence).

The genes are TRBV25-1 and TRBJ2-7; the match to TRBD1 covers 11 bases. The V segment lost 3 bases and the J segment 4 bases; nucleotides outside the gene matches: 5. The germline gives CDR1 MGHDK, CDR2 SYGVNS. The CDR3 covers 15 residues. CDR3 nucleotides: TGTGCCAGCAGTGACCCGGGACAGGGGGGGTACGAGCAGTACTTC. This sequence encodes CASSDPGQGGYEQYF.

This chain connects TRBV18 to TRBJ1-5; tentative D call: TRBD1 (5 bases). Germline CDR1 and CDR2: KGHSH and LQKENI. This CDR3 region has 12 residues. V dropped 3 bases and J dropped 11 bases, with 11 bases sitting between them. The CDR3 loop is CASSPGEGTQHF. In DNA, the CDR3 is TGTGCCAGCTCACCGGGGGAGGGGACCCAGCATTTT.

V is TRBV5-4 and J is TRBJ2-4; D is perhaps TRBD1 (5 bases). The CDR3 sequence is 16 residues long. Looked up from germline, CDR1 is SGHNT and CDR2 is YYREEE (reference sequence). Trimming removed 2 bases from V and 0 bases from J, with 12 bases in between. CDR3 DNA sequence: TGTGCCAGCAGCTTTGAGGCAGGGATAGCCAAAAACATTCAGTACTTC. It encodes CASSFEAGIAKNIQYF. The variable domain in full, with the rest retrieved from reference TRBV5-4 and TRBJ2-4, is ETGVTQSPTHLIKTRGQQVTLRCSSQSGHNTVSWYQQALGQGPQFIFQYYREEENGRGNFPPRFSGLQFPNYSSELNVNALELDDSALYLCASSFEAGIAKNIQYFGAGTRLSVL.

There are a few counts of this clonotype. V usage is TRBV18 and J usage is TRBJ1-3; D is uncertain. CDR3 length equals 15 residues. CDR1 KGHSH and CDR2 LQKENI come from the germline V gene. V gave up 2 bases and J gave up 0 bases, with 8 bases separating them. CDR3 loop: CASSPDGSSGNTIYF. In DNA, the CDR3 is TGTGCCAGCTCACCAGACGGGAGCTCTGGAAACACCATATATTTT. Variable domain in full (rest from reference TRBV18 and TRBJ1-3): NAGVMQNPRHLVRRRGQEARLRCSPMKGHSHVYWYRQLPEEGLKFMVYLQKENIIDESGMPKERFSAEFPKEGPSILRIQQVVRGDSAAYFCASSPDGSSGNTIYFGEGSWLTVV.

The genes are TRBV19 and TRBJ1-4; 8 bases align to TRBD1. The length of the CDR3 is 16 residues. Germline CDR1 reads LNHDA; CDR2 reads SQIVND (reference sequence). With V trimmed by 7 bases and J by 5 bases, 12 bases remained unmatched. The CDR3, as DNA: TGTGCCAGTAAACCGGGACAGGCGATAAGAAATGAAAAACTGTTTTTT. Translation gives CASKPGQAIRNEKLFF.

In this sample, this clonotype turned up once. The genes are TRBV18 and TRBJ2-3; D is unclear. The CDR3 has 14 residues. Germline-derived CDR1 and CDR2 are KGHSH and LQKENI. V was shortened by 2 bases and J by 6 bases, with 12 bases between the two germline ends. The CDR3 sequence: CASSPIHPGDTQYF. The CDR3 nucleotides are TGTGCCAGCTCACCAATCCACCCTGGGGATACGCAGTATTTT.

This clonotype appeared many times. The genes are TRBV5-1 and TRBJ1-6; D is possibly TRBD1 (6 bases). The CDR3 spans 15 residues. Trimming pared 2 bases from V and 9 bases from J, leaving 15 bases between. The germline V gene encodes CDR1 SGHRS and CDR2 YFSETQ. The CDR3 is CASSFRQAGISPLHF. DNA for the CDR3: TGCGCCAGCAGCTTCCGACAGGCTGGCATTTCACCCCTCCACTTT.

The V and J genes are TRBV6-2 or TRBV6-3 and TRBJ2-4; tentatively, D is TRBD1 (5 bases). V lost 5 bases to trimming and J lost 0 bases, with 11 bases between them. Per the germline V gene, CDR1 is MNHEY and CDR2 is SVGEGT. This CDR3 comprises 15 residues. The CDR3 DNA is TGTGCCAGCAGTGGACACTCAGAAGCCAAAAACATTCAGTACTTC. As protein: CASSGHSEAKNIQYF.

This clonotype was observed many times. V is TRBV19 and J is TRBJ2-2; 9 nucleotides align to TRBD1. V lost 6 bases to trimming and J lost 5 bases; unmatched junction nucleotides: 10. The CDR3 is 16 amino acids. CDR1 is LNHDA and CDR2 is SQIVND in the germline V gene (reference sequence). This chain's CDR3 is CASSQGGQGMTGELFF. The DNA for the CDR3 is TGTGCCAGTAGCCAGGGAGGACAGGGGATGACCGGGGAGCTGTTTTTT.

This clonotype appeared a few times. The rearrangement uses TRBV7-2 and TRBJ2-5; 10 nucleotides match TRBD1. The V and J ends lost 2 bases and 5 bases, in that order; junction bases with no gene match: 5. CDR1 and CDR2 (germline): SGHTA, FQGNSA. The CDR3 runs to 15 residues. The CDR3 DNA reads as TGTGCCAGCAGCTTACGGGACAGGGGTAGGGAGACCCAGTACTTC. The encoded protein is CASSLRDRGRETQYF.

This clonotype appeared a few times. The rearrangement uses TRBV29-1 and TRBJ1-3; D is unresolved. The CDR3 sequence is 15 residues long. Germline assignment: CDR1 SQVTM and CDR2 ANQGSEA. Trimming removed 5 bases from V and 3 bases from J, with 17 bases in between. The CDR3 sequence: CSVSDMAVDGNTIYF. CDR3 sequence (DNA): TGCAGCGTTTCCGATATGGCGGTGGATGGAAACACCATATATTTT.

This clonotype has a handful of counts. The chain recombines TRBV5-8 with TRBJ2-3; 8 nucleotides align to TRBD1. Germline V gene sequence: CDR1 SGHTS, CDR2 YDEGEE. The CDR3 length is 15 residues. The V segment lost 1 base and the J segment 4 bases; nucleotides outside the gene matches: 5. As DNA, the CDR3 is TGTGCCAGCAGCTTGTTGAGACAGGGGTCAGATACGCAGTATTTT. This gives the protein CASSLLRQGSDTQYF.